This T cell receptor (beta chain) was sequenced in a study of radiotherapy plus CTLA-4 blockade in lung cancer (dated by TCRdb to 2017 to 2018). For context, the study as a whole: Objective responses occurred in approximately 19% of enrolled patients, and around 30% achieved disease control. Points the paper makes about the study in general: The strongest predictors of response were reported to be early dynamic shifts in blood T cell clones along with a rise in serum interferon-beta following radiation. After treatment with radiotherapy and ipilimumab, TCR clones that originated in tumors expanded in peripheral blood.

The study evaluated CTLA-4 blockade (ipilimumab) given together with focal radiation therapy in patients who had chemo-refractory metastatic non-small-cell lung cancer. As for this clone: What this receptor recognizes is not known. No base quality values were provided; no much bigger clone lies one nucleotide off.

Library construction relied on the immunoSEQ multiplex PCR assay. TCRdb took over this immuneACCESS table, retaining in-frame rearrangements with V and J assigned. Such tables are incomplete; in checked studies, under half of the missing clones stem from an unresolved V gene, and the remainder is unexplained. The sample profile shows 81,000 or so clones; around four fifths of them were found once. The ten largest clones capture about 14% of the sample. The CDR3 covers 16 residues, taking in both the cysteine and the phenylalanine. Just the 48-base CDR3 DNA is kept, in frame starting at base 1. A distance of 18 bases separates the germline ends of V and J, which lose 3 bases and 4 bases respectively. According to the germline V gene (reference sequence), CDR1 reads LNHDA and CDR2 reads SQIVND.

The V and J segments used are TRBV19 and TRBJ1-2; no D segment can be confidently identified. The sequence came from a human donor with non-small cell lung cancer that progressed on radiotherapy plus ipilimumab. Sequenced here: peripheral blood, sampled from a patient treated with radiotherapy plus ipilimumab. The CDR3 region: CASSIFMVERGYGYTF. The DNA reads as follows: TGTGCCAGTAGTATCTTTATGGTGGAACGTGGCTATGGCTACACCTTC.